These 10 T cell receptor beta chains were sequenced from one sample in a study of cytomegalovirus exposure and HLA in healthy donors. Primers included in the PCR were 60 Vbeta and 13 Jbeta primers. This table comes from immunoSEQ multiplex PCR, and its TCRdb copy is limited to in-frame clones, with some not included. In the table there are approximately 200,000 clones, 82% of which are singletons. The sequenced material came from PBMCs. These receptors all come from a boy aged 2 to 10 in good health and CMV-seronegative.

The gene calls are TRBV6-1 and TRBJ1-4; 7 bases agree with TRBD1. Germline V lookup: CDR1 MNHNS, CDR2 SASEGT. The CDR3 is made up of 14 amino acids. V was clipped by 6 bases and J by 5 bases; unmatched bases: 6. The CDR3 sequence is CASSPGQRNEKLFF. The CDR3 DNA follows: TGTGCCAGCAGCCCGGGACAGCGGAATGAAAAACTGTTTTTT.

The rearrangement joins TRBV9 to TRBJ2-7; D ambiguous. This CDR3 is built from 13 residues. In germline, CDR1 is SGDLS, CDR2 YYNGEE. Trimming took off 2 bases at V and 0 bases at J, with 6 bases between the two ends. The CDR3: CASSVTDSYEQYF. In DNA form, the CDR3 reads TGTGCCAGCAGCGTCACAGACTCCTACGAGCAGTACTTC.

The CDR3 here is CASSVGDRGTDTQYF. CDR3 DNA: TGTGCCAGCAGCGTAGGGGACAGAGGCACAGATACGCAGTATTTT. The V call is TRBV9, the J call TRBJ2-3, with 7 bases that match TRBD1. Germline lookup yields CDR1 SGDLS and CDR2 YYNGEE. Trimming removed 0 bases from V and 1 base from J; junction bases left unmatched: 2. The CDR3 contains 15 residues.

With regard to this clone: The sample carries other DNA sequences with the same CDR3. The chain has TRBV7-8 and TRBJ2-7; 8 bases are a match to TRBD1. Germline V gene sequence: CDR1 SGHVS, CDR2 FQNEAQ. V dropped 1 base and J dropped 7; count of bases not matched to a gene: 12. The CDR3 totals 16 residues. CDR3 nucleotides: TGTGCCAGCAGCTTAGGGATGACAGGGGTATTCTATGAGCAGTACTTC. Protein product: CASSLGMTGVFYEQYF. Variable domain in full (rest from reference TRBV7-8 and TRBJ2-7): GAGVSQSPRYKVAKRGQDVALRCDPISGHVSLFWYQQALGQGPEFLTYFQNEAQLDKSGLPSDRFFAERPEGSVSTLKIQRTQQEDSAVYLCASSLGMTGVFYEQYFGPGTRLTVT.

The chain uses TRBV2 and TRBJ2-5; 12 bases match TRBD2. With V trimmed by 1 base and J by 2 bases, 5 bases remained unmatched. CDR3 length equals 17 residues. Germline CDR1 is SNHLY and CDR2 is FYNNEI. The CDR3 region is CASSEGFLAGGQETQYF. The CDR3 DNA reads TGTGCCAGCAGTGAAGGGTTCCTAGCGGGGGGGCAAGAGACCCAGTACTTC. Full variable domain (remainder filled in from reference TRBV2 and TRBJ2-5): EPEVTQTPSHQVTQMGQEVILRCVPISNHLYFYWYRQILGQKVEFLVSFYNNEISEKSEIFDDQFSVERPDGSNFTLKIRSTKLEDSAMYFCASSEGFLAGGQETQYFGPGTRLLVL.

This clone was recorded once. This chain links TRBV7-2 with TRBJ1-5; D is perhaps TRBD1 (5 bases). Trimming took 5 bases from V and 6 from J, leaving 11 bases between them. Germline V gene lookup returns CDR1 SGHTA and CDR2 FQGNSA. The CDR3 totals 13 residues. CDR3 sequence: CASSQGVGQPQHF. CDR3 DNA sequence: TGTGCCAGCAGCCAAGGGGTTGGTCAGCCCCAGCATTTT.

The rearrangement links TRBV19 to TRBJ2-5, with 9 bases lining up with TRBD1. CDR3 length equals 16 residues. From germline, CDR1 is LNHDA and CDR2 SQIVND (reference sequence). With V trimmed by 5 bases and J by 5 bases, 12 bases remained unmatched. This chain's CDR3 is CASSAHRDREDETQYF. CDR3 bases: TGTGCCAGTAGTGCCCACCGGGACAGGGAGGACGAGACCCAGTACTTC. Full variable domain (missing parts from reference TRBV19 and TRBJ2-5): DGGITQSPKYLFRKEGQNVTLSCEQNLNHDAMYWYRQDPGQGLRLIYYSQIVNDFQKGDIAEGYSVSREKKESFPLTVTSAQKNPTAFYLCASSAHRDREDETQYFGPGTRLLVL.

The CDR3 DNA sequence: TGTGCCAGCAGTGCAGCCGGTAACTATGGCTACACCTTC. Translated, it gives CASSAAGNYGYTF. This sequence joins TRBV6-1 and TRBJ1-2; no clear D. Germline CDR1 reads MNHNS; CDR2 reads SASEGT. The V end lost 4 bases, the J end lost 1 base, and 7 bases lay between the germline ends. The CDR3 runs 13 residues.

A single count supports this clone. This chain uses TRBV6-6 with TRBJ2-5; a weak D match, TRBD2 (7 bases). CDR3 length: 14 amino acids. CDR1 MNHNY and CDR2 SVGAGI come from the germline V gene (reference sequence). With 4 bases removed from V and 7 bases from J, the gap between germline ends came to 16 bases. The CDR3 region has the DNA TGTGCCAGCAGTTTCCTCCCAGGGGAGGGGACCCAGTACTTC. Translated: CASSFLPGEGTQYF.

The V and J genes are TRBV2 and TRBJ2-1, with 13 bases identical to TRBD2. The length of the CDR3 is 16 residues. V lost 1 base and J lost 6; bases outside the gene matches: 3. The germline V gene has CDR1 SNHLY and CDR2 FYNNEI. The DNA for the CDR3 is TGTGCCAGCAGTGAAGGGGGGACTAGCGGGGTCAATGAGCAGTTCTTC. Its protein product is CASSEGGTSGVNEQFF. The full variable domain, its missing parts supplied by reference TRBV2 and TRBJ2-1, is EPEVTQTPSHQVTQMGQEVILRCVPISNHLYFYWYRQILGQKVEFLVSFYNNEISEKSEIFDDQFSVERPDGSNFTLKIRSTKLEDSAMYFCASSEGGTSGVNEQFFGPGTRLTVL.